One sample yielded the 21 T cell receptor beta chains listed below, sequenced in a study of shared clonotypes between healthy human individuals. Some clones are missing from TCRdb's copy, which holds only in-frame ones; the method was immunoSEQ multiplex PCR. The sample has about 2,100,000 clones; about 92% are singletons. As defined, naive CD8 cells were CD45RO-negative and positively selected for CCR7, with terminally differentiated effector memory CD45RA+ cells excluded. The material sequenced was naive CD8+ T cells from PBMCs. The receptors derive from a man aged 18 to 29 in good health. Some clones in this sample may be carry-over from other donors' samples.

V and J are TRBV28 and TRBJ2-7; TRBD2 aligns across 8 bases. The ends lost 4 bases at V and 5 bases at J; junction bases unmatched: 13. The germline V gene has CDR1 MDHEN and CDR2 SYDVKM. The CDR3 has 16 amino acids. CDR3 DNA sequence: TGTGCCAGCAGTTATCTAGCGGGTTCTCCCCAAAACGAGCAGTACTTC. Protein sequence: CASSYLAGSPQNEQYF.

The CDR3 sequence: CSVDPGRGTDTQYF. CDR3 nucleotides: TGCAGCGTTGACCCAGGGAGAGGCACAGATACGCAGTATTTT. The chain couples TRBV29-1 to TRBJ2-3; D might be TRBD1 or TRBD2, each matching 5 bases. The V end was cut by 3 bases, the J end by 1 base, with 11 bases between. CDR1 is SQVTM, CDR2 ANQGSEA, per germline. The length of the CDR3 is 14 residues.

DNA of the CDR3: TGTGCCAGCAGTAGGGGACCTGGCTACGAGCAGTACTTC. This gives the protein CASSRGPGYEQYF. The chain employs TRBV6-5 and TRBJ2-7; D may match TRBD1 or TRBD2 (5 bases each). The CDR3 is 13 amino acids. Germline V lookup: CDR1 MNHEY, CDR2 SVGAGI. V lost 5 bases and J lost 3, with 11 bases in between.

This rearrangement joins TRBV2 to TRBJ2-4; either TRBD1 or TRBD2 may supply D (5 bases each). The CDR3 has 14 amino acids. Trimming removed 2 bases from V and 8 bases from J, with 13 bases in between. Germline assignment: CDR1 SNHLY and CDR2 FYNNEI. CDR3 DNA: TGTGCCAGCAGTGAATGGGGGAACGTAGACATTCAGTACTTC. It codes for CASSEWGNVDIQYF.

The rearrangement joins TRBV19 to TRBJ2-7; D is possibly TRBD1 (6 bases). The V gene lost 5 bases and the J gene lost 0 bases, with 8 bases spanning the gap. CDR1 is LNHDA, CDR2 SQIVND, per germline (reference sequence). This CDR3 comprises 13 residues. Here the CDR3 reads CASSGGHSYEQYF. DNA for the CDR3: TGTGCCAGTAGTGGGGGACACTCCTACGAGCAGTACTTC.

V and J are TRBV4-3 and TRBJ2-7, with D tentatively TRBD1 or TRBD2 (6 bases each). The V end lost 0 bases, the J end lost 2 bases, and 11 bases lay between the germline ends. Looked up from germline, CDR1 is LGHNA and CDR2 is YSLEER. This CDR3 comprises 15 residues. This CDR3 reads CASSQDPGGTYEQYF. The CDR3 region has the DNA TGCGCCAGCAGCCAAGATCCCGGGGGCACCTACGAGCAGTACTTC.

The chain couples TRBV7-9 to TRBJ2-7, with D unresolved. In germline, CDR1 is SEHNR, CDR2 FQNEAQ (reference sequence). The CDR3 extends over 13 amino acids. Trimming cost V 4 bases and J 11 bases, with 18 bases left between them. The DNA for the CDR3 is TGTGCCAGCAGCTCCGCGTCAAGTTGGTCGGAGTACTTC. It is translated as CASSSASSWSEYF.

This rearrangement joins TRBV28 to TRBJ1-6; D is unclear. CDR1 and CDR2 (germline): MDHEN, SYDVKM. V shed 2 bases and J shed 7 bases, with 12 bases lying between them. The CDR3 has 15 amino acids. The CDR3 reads CASSLTRSGNSPLHF. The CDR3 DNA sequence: TGTGCCAGCAGTTTAACCAGGTCCGGGAATTCACCCCTCCACTTT.

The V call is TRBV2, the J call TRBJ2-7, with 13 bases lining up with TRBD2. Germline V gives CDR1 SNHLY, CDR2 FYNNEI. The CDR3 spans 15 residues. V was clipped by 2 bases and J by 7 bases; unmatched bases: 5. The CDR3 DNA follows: TGTGCCAGCAGTGAAACTAGCGGGAGGGCCTGGGAGCAGTACTTC. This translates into CASSETSGRAWEQYF.

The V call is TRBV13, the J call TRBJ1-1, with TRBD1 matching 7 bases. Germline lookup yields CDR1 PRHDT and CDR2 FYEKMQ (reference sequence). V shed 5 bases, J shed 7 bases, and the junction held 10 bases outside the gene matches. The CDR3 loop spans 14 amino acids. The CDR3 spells CASSPEQGSIEAFF. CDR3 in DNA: TGTGCCAGCAGCCCGGAACAGGGGAGTATTGAAGCTTTCTTT.

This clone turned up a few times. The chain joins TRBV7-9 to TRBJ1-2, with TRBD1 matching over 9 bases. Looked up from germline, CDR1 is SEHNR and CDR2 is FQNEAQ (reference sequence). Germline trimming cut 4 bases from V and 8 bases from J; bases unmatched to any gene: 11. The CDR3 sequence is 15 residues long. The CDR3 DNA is TGTGCCAGCAGCTCCCTAGTGGGACAGGGTGGGGGCTACACCTTC. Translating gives CASSSLVGQGGGYTF.

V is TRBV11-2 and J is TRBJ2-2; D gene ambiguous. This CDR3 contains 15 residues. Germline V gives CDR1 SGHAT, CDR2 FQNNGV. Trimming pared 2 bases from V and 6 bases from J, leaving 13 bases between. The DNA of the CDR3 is TGTGCCAGCAGCTTATTTCGTAGGTCGGCCGGGGAGCTGTTTTTT. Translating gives CASSLFRRSAGELFF.

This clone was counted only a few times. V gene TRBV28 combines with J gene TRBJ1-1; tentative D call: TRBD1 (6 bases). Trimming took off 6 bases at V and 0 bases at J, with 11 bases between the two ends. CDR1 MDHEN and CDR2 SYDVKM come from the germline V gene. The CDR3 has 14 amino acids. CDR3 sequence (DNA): TGTGCCAGCAGGGGCGACAGGATGAACACTGAAGCTTTCTTT. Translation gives CASRGDRMNTEAFF.

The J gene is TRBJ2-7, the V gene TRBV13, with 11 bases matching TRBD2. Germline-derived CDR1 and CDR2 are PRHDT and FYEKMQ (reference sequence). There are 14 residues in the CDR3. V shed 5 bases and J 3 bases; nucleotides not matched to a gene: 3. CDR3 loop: CASSAGLADYEQYF. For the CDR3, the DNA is TGTGCCAGCAGCGCGGGACTAGCGGACTACGAGCAGTACTTC. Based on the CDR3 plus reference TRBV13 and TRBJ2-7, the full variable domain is AAGVIQSPRHLIKEKRETATLKCYPIPRHDTVYWYQQGPGQDPQFLISFYEKMQSDKGSIPDRFSAQQFSDYHSELNMSSLELGDSALYFCASSAGLADYEQYFGPGTRLTVT.

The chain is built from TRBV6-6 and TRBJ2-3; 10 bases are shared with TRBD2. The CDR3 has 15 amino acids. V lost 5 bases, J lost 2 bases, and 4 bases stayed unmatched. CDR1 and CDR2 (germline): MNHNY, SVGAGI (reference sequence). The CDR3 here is CASSQLAGLTDTQYF. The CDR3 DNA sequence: TGTGCCAGCAGTCAACTAGCGGGGCTCACAGATACGCAGTATTTT.

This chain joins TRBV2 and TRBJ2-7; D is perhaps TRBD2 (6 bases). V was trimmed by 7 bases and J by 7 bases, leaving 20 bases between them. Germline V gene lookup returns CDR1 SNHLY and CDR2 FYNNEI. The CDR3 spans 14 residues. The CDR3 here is CASTRLETLREQYF. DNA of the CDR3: TGTGCCAGCACTAGACTAGAAACTCTACGAGAGCAGTACTTC.

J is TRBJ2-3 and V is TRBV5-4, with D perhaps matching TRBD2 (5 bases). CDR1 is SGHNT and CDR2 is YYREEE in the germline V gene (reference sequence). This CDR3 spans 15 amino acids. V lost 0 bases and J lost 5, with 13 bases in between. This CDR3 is CASSLGTRAGDTQYF. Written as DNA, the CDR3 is TGTGCCAGCAGCTTGGGTACTAGGGCAGGAGATACGCAGTATTTT.

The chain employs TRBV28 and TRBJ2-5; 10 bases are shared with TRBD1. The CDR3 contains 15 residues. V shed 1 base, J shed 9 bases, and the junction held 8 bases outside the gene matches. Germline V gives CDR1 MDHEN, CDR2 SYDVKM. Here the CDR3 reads CASSLSFGTGVAQYF. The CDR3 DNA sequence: TGTGCCAGCAGTTTATCTTTCGGGACAGGGGTTGCCCAGTACTTC. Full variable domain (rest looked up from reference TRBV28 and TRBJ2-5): DVKVTQSSRYLVKRTGEKVFLECVQDMDHENMFWYRQDPGLGLRLIYFSYDVKMKEKGDIPEGYSVSREKKERFSLILESASTNQTSMYLCASSLSFGTGVAQYFGPGTRLLVL.

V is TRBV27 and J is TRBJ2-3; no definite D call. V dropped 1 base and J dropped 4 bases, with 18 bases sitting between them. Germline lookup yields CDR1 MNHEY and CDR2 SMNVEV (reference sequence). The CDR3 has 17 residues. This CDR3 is CASSLYPHASLADTQYF. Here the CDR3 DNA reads TGTGCCAGCAGTTTATACCCCCATGCGAGTCTGGCAGATACGCAGTATTTT.

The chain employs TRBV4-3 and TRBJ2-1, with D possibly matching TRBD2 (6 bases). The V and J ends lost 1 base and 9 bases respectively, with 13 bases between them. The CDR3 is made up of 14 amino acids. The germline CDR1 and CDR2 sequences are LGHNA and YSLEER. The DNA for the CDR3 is TGCGCCAGCAGCCAAGGGTGGAGGGTGAGTGAGCAGTTCTTC. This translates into CASSQGWRVSEQFF.

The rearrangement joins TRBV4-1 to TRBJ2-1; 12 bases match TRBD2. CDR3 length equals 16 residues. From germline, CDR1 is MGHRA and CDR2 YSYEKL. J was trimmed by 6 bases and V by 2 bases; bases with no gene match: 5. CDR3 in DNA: TGCGCCAGCAGCCAACCGACTAGCGGGAGTCTCAATGAGCAGTTCTTC. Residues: CASSQPTSGSLNEQFF.